The 26 T cell receptor beta chains given below trace back to one sample, sequenced in a study of blood T cell repertoires in COVID-19. TCRdb keeps only in-frame clones here, not all; method: immunoSEQ multiplex PCR. The sample includes roughly 32,000 clones, around 90% of them seen just once. Sequencing was done on a sample of peripheral blood. These receptors originate from a man aged 50 to 60 with active or convalescent COVID-19.

J is TRBJ2-1 and V is TRBV6-2 or TRBV6-3, with a tentative D call TRBD1 (6 bases). CDR3 length: 14 amino acids. Germline V gene sequence: CDR1 MNHEY, CDR2 SVGEGT. The V and J ends lost 2 bases and 5 bases respectively, with 10 bases between them. In nucleotides, the CDR3 is TGTGCCAGCAGTTACGCAGGGGATGACAATGAGCAGTTCTTC. This translates into CASSYAGDDNEQFF.

V usage is TRBV10-3 and J usage is TRBJ2-3; a weak D match, TRBD1 (6 bases). The V end was cut by 3 bases, the J end by 0 bases, with 7 bases between. Germline assignment: CDR1 ENHRY and CDR2 SYGVKD. The CDR3 consists of 14 residues. The CDR3 DNA follows: TGTGCCATCAGTGAAGGGGGAAGCACAGATACGCAGTATTTT. Its protein product is CAISEGGSTDTQYF.

Of note for this clone: The junction departs from the called germline gene at one end, perhaps through a read error. V usage is TRBV5-1 and J usage is TRBJ1-1; 7 bases match TRBD1. In germline, CDR1 is SGHRS, CDR2 YFSETQ. The CDR3 covers 13 residues. In DNA form, the CDR3 reads TGCGCCAGCAGCCGTTGGGGAGACAGGGAGGTTGACTTT. It translates to CASSRWGDREVDF. Full variable domain (remainder filled in from reference TRBV5-1 and TRBJ1-1): KAGVTQTPRYLIKTRGQQVTLSCSPISGHRSVSWYQQTPGQGLQFLFEYFSETQRNKGNFPGRFSGRQFSNSRSEMNVSTLELGDSALYLCASSRWGDREVDFGQGTRLTVV.

This chain uses TRBV10-3 with TRBJ2-1; TRBD2 aligns across 9 bases. The J segment lost 6 bases and the V segment lost 4 bases, leaving 1 base of the junction unmatched. Germline CDR1 and CDR2: ENHRY and SYGVKD. CDR3 length equals 13 residues. CDR3 loop: CAISGAGGNEQFF. CDR3 in DNA: TGTGCCATCAGTGGAGCGGGAGGCAATGAGCAGTTCTTC.

The chain links TRBV28 to TRBJ1-4, with 7 bases identical to TRBD1. Germline V lookup: CDR1 MDHEN, CDR2 SYDVKM. CDR3 length: 13 amino acids. Trimming took 11 bases from V and 4 from J; bases not matched to a gene: 7. The CDR3 here is CAAGDSLNEKLFF. CDR3 coding DNA: TGTGCCGCCGGGGACAGCCTTAATGAAAAACTGTTTTTT.

CDR3 sequence: CAWSQAYSGEQYF. For the CDR3, the DNA is TGTGCCTGGAGTCAGGCTTATAGCGGCGAGCAGTACTTC. The chain recombines TRBV30 with TRBJ2-7; a weak D match, TRBD2 (6 bases). Trimming stripped 2 bases from V and 6 bases from J, with 14 bases between. In germline, CDR1 is GTSNPN, CDR2 SVGIG (reference sequence). The CDR3 loop spans 13 amino acids.

The chain has TRBV28 and TRBJ2-3; D possibly corresponds to TRBD2 (5 bases). Germline-derived CDR1 and CDR2 are MDHEN and SYDVKM. Trimming cost V 4 bases and J 4 bases, with 12 bases left between them. CDR3 length: 14 residues. The CDR3: CASSSGLDADTQYF. In DNA, the CDR3 is TGTGCCAGCAGTTCGGGGTTAGACGCAGATACGCAGTATTTT. Combining the CDR3 with reference TRBV28 and TRBJ2-3 gives the whole variable domain DVKVTQSSRYLVKRTGEKVFLECVQDMDHENMFWYRQDPGLGLRLIYFSYDVKMKEKGDIPEGYSVSREKKERFSLILESASTNQTSMYLCASSSGLDADTQYFGPGTRLTVL.

The V gene is TRBV13, the J gene TRBJ1-1; the D is unclear. V lost 5 bases to trimming and J lost 4 bases, with 17 bases between them. The CDR3 is 15 amino acids. Germline V CDR1 and CDR2: PRHDT, FYEKMQ (reference sequence). The CDR3 loop is CASSPPSREGTEAFF. The CDR3 coding sequence is TGTGCCAGCAGCCCCCCCTCTAGGGAGGGCACTGAAGCTTTCTTT.

The chain uses TRBV18 and TRBJ2-2, with D uncertain. Germline V gives CDR1 KGHSH, CDR2 LQKENI. The CDR3 consists of 16 residues. Trimming cost V 1 base and J 1 base, with 10 bases left between them. CDR3 sequence reads: CASSPLSLQNTGELFF. The CDR3 nucleotides are TGTGCCAGCTCACCACTATCACTCCAGAACACCGGGGAGCTGTTTTTT.

The chain has TRBV2 and TRBJ1-5; a possible D gene is TRBD1 (5 bases). The CDR3 consists of 13 residues. Trimming shortened V by 3 bases and J by 9 bases, and 12 bases separated the two germline ends. Germline CDR1 reads SNHLY; CDR2 reads FYNNEI. In nucleotides, the CDR3 is TGTGCCAGCAGTGATGTGAGCGGGGGGCCCCAGCATTTT. It specifies CASSDVSGGPQHF.

This clone was counted a few times. The genes are TRBV9 and TRBJ2-7, with 8 bases fitting TRBD2. Trimming at V came to 2 bases and at J to 3 bases, leaving 7 bases not matched to a gene. Per germline, CDR1 SGDLS and CDR2 YYNGEE. The CDR3 contains 15 residues. The CDR3, as DNA: TGTGCCAGCAGCGTTGCTGGCACTAGCGGCTACGAGCAGTACTTC. Protein product: CASSVAGTSGYEQYF.

The chain uses TRBV2 and TRBJ1-1, with TRBD1 matching 8 bases. In germline, CDR1 is SNHLY, CDR2 FYNNEI. V trimming: 5 bases; J trimming: 7 bases; junction bases outside the gene matches: 3. The CDR3 extends over 12 amino acids. This CDR3 is CASSLGQGEAFF. CDR3 coding DNA: TGTGCCAGCAGTCTAGGACAGGGTGAAGCTTTCTTT.

The chain links TRBV2 to TRBJ2-3; 10 nucleotides agree with TRBD2. The CDR3 has 13 amino acids. Per the germline V gene, CDR1 is SNHLY and CDR2 is FYNNEI. V trimming: 11 bases; J trimming: 0 bases; junction bases outside the gene matches: 2. CDR3 nucleotide sequence: TGTGCCGCGACTAGCGGGAGCACAGATACGCAGTATTTT. It encodes CAATSGSTDTQYF.

This clone was detected once. The genes are TRBV7-8 and TRBJ2-1, with a tentative D call TRBD1 (6 bases). This CDR3 has 16 residues. V was cut by 3 bases and J by 4 bases, with 16 bases left in between. CDR1 and CDR2 from the germline V gene are SGHVS and FQNEAQ. The CDR3 spells CASSFDFGGIYNEQFF. The CDR3 DNA reads as TGTGCCAGCAGCTTTGATTTTGGGGGCATTTACAATGAGCAGTTCTTC.

The chain joins TRBV20-1 to TRBJ2-5; D is perhaps TRBD2 (5 bases). Trimming took off 6 bases at V and 7 bases at J, with 12 bases between the two ends. From germline, CDR1 is DFQATT and CDR2 SNEGSKA (reference sequence). CDR3 length: 11 amino acids. The CDR3: CSARGEGTQYF. The CDR3 DNA sequence: TGCAGTGCCCGGGGAGAGGGGACCCAGTACTTC.

This rearrangement joins TRBV9 to TRBJ2-7, with TRBD2 matching 11 bases. Germline CDR1 reads SGDLS; CDR2 reads YYNGEE. Germline trimming cut 0 bases from V and 0 bases from J; bases unmatched to any gene: 2. The CDR3 sequence is 16 residues long. The CDR3 DNA is TGTGCCAGCAGCGTAGGACTAGCGGGAACCTCCTACGAGCAGTACTTC. This gives the protein CASSVGLAGTSYEQYF.

The chain joins TRBV28 to TRBJ1-2; 8 nucleotides agree with TRBD1. Germline V CDR1 and CDR2: MDHEN, SYDVKM. The CDR3 contains 17 residues. The junction had 15 bases not matched to a gene; V was cut back by 5 bases and J by 4 bases. The CDR3 sequence: CASSPTQGAQGIYGYTF. For the CDR3, the DNA is TGTGCCAGCAGTCCGACCCAGGGGGCACAGGGGATCTATGGCTACACCTTC.

This clone was observed a single time. The chain recombines TRBV4-1 with TRBJ2-5, with 9 bases lining up with TRBD2. CDR3 size: 16 residues. The V gene's germline CDR1 is MGHRA and CDR2 YSYEKL. With V trimmed by 5 bases and J by 5 bases, 12 bases remained unmatched. CDR3 loop: CASSYSTSGSGETQYF. CDR3 nucleotides: TGCGCCAGCAGCTACAGTACTAGCGGGTCGGGTGAGACCCAGTACTTC.

The count of this clone is one. The chain recombines TRBV2 with TRBJ2-7, with 8 bases that match TRBD2. V lost 6 bases and J lost 7; bases outside the gene matches: 14. Germline CDR1 is SNHLY and CDR2 is FYNNEI. The CDR3 consists of 15 residues. CDR3 amino acids: CASSLFYWREEEQYF. The CDR3 nucleotides read TGTGCCAGCAGCCTATTTTACTGGCGGGAGGAAGAGCAGTACTTC.

The chain links TRBV28 to TRBJ2-2; D is unclear. Trimming cost V 6 bases and J 0 bases, with 11 bases left between them. The CDR3 extends over 15 amino acids. Per germline, CDR1 MDHEN and CDR2 SYDVKM. CDR3 in DNA: TGTGCCAGCAGGATATCTCTAGCGAACACCGGGGAGCTGTTTTTT. Translated, it gives CASRISLANTGELFF.

The chain has TRBV5-6 and TRBJ1-4; D remains unclear. V was trimmed by 0 bases and J by 6 bases, leaving 9 bases between them. Germline-derived CDR1 and CDR2 are SGHDT and YYEEEE. This CDR3 is 14 amino acids long. The CDR3 sequence: CASSLGGMDEKLFF. In DNA, the CDR3 is TGTGCCAGCAGCTTGGGAGGGATGGATGAAAAACTGTTTTTT.

V and J are TRBV28 and TRBJ2-5; 8 positions match TRBD2. Germline values: CDR1 MDHEN, CDR2 SYDVKM. The CDR3 loop spans 14 amino acids. Germline trimming cut 2 bases from V and 1 base from J; bases unmatched to any gene: 0. The CDR3 reads CASSLAGGQETQYF. In nucleotides, the CDR3 is TGTGCCAGCAGTTTAGCGGGAGGCCAAGAGACCCAGTACTTC. Using reference TRBV28 and TRBJ2-5 for the parts outside the CDR3, the full variable domain is DVKVTQSSRYLVKRTGEKVFLECVQDMDHENMFWYRQDPGLGLRLIYFSYDVKMKEKGDIPEGYSVSREKKERFSLILESASTNQTSMYLCASSLAGGQETQYFGPGTRLLVL.

This clone was picked up a small number of times. V is TRBV5-6 and J is TRBJ2-7; 9 positions match TRBD2. V shed 1 base, J shed 0 bases, and the junction held 8 bases outside the gene matches. The germline CDR1 and CDR2 sequences are SGHDT and YYEEEE. CDR3 length: 17 amino acids. The CDR3 region has the DNA TGTGCCAGCAGCTTGTTTAGGCTAGCGGGGTCCTCCTACGAGCAGTACTTC. Translated, it gives CASSLFRLAGSSYEQYF.

The chain combines TRBV21-1 with TRBJ1-5; TRBD1, the table's D call, lacks a check against the DNA. TRBV21-1 counts as a pseudogene. There are 16 residues in the CDR3. As DNA, the CDR3 is TGTGCCAGCAGCAACTTTGAAGACAGGGGAGGACAGCCCCAGCATTTT. Residues: CASSNFEDRGGQPQHF.

The chain carries TRBV7-9 and TRBJ1-2, with 7 bases that match TRBD1. The germline CDR1 and CDR2 sequences are SEHNR and FQNEAQ (reference sequence). The CDR3 totals 14 residues. The trim removed 3 bases at V and 7 bases at J, leaving 8 bases unmatched. The CDR3 loop reads CASSLGTVPPGYTF. CDR3 nucleotides: TGTGCCAGCAGCTTGGGGACAGTCCCTCCTGGCTACACCTTC.

The chain is built from TRBV12-3 or TRBV12-4 and TRBJ2-3; the D gene is possibly TRBD2 (5 bases). The germline V and J ends were trimmed by 4 bases and 7 bases, with 6 bases remaining between them. CDR3 length equals 11 residues. CDR3 DNA sequence: TGTGCCAGCAGTTCGGGAAATACGCAGTATTTT. Residues: CASSSGNTQYF.